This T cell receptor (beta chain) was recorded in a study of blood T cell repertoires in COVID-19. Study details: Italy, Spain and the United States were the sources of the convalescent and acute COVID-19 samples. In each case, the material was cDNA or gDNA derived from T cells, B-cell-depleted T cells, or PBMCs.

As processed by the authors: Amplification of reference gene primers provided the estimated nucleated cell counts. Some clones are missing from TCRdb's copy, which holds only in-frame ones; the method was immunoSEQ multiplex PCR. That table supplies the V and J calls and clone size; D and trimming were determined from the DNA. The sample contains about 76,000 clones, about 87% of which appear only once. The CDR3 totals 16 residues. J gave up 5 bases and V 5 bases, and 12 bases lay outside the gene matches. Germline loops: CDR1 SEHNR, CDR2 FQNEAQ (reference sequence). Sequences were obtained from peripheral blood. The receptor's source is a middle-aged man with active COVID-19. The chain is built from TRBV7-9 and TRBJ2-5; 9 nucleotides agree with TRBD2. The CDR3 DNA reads TGTGCCAGCAGCCCGTCCCTTAGCGGGAGAGAGGAGACCCAGTACTTC. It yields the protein CASSPSLSGREETQYF. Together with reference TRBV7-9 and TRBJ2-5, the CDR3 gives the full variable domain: DTGVSQNPRHKITKRGQNVTFRCDPISEHNRLYWYRQTLGQGPEFLTYFQNEAQLEKSRLLSDRFSAERPKGSFSTLEIQRTEQGDSAMYLCASSPSLSGREETQYFGPGTRLLVL.